These 16 T cell receptor beta chains were all obtained from the same sample, sequenced in a study of blood T cell repertoires in COVID-19. Profiling relied on immunoSEQ multiplex PCR, and the TCRdb table lists in-frame clones only, not all of them. The profile shows more than 100,000 clones, approximately 88% of them singletons. Specimen: peripheral blood. The receptor set was obtained from a woman in her twenties or thirties who had recovered from COVID-19.

The rearrangement uses TRBV19 and TRBJ2-1; 7 nucleotides line up with TRBD2. Trimming cost V 10 bases and J 5 bases; bases outside gene matches: 8. This CDR3 has 13 residues. The germline V gene has CDR1 LNHDA and CDR2 SQIVND (reference sequence). The CDR3 bases are TGTGCCACGCCCGGCGGGAGTCACAATGAGCAGTTCTTC. Residues: CATPGGSHNEQFF.

This sequence joins TRBV11-2 and TRBJ2-5; tentative D call: TRBD2 (5 bases). Trimming removed 5 bases from V and 3 bases from J, with 16 bases in between. Germline-derived CDR1 and CDR2 are SGHAT and FQNNGV. This CDR3 has 15 amino acids. CDR3 sequence (DNA): TGTGCCAGCAGCCCCGGAGGCCAGCGGAAAGAGACCCAGTACTTC. This codes for CASSPGGQRKETQYF. The variable domain in full, with the rest retrieved from reference TRBV11-2 and TRBJ2-5, is EAGVAQSPRYKIIEKRQSVAFWCNPISGHATLYWYQQILGQGPKLLIQFQNNGVVDDSQLPKDRFSAERLKGVDSTLKIQPAKLEDSAVYLCASSPGGQRKETQYFGPGTRLLVL.

The gene calls are TRBV9 and TRBJ1-1; a possible D gene is TRBD1 (6 bases). The ends were cut back, 4 bases at V and 11 bases at J, with 21 bases in the middle. Germline-derived CDR1 and CDR2 are SGDLS and YYNGEE. The CDR3 is made up of 14 amino acids. Here the CDR3 reads CASSSRSDRPEAFF. In DNA, the CDR3 is TGTGCCAGCAGCTCAAGATCAGACAGGCCGGAGGCTTTCTTT.

The chain couples TRBV2 to TRBJ1-2, with TRBD1 as a possible D gene (6 bases). CDR1 is SNHLY, CDR2 FYNNEI, per germline. CDR3 length equals 12 residues. The germline V and J ends were trimmed by 9 bases and 2 bases, with 10 bases remaining between them. Written as DNA, the CDR3 is TGTGCCAGTGAGCAGGGGAACTATGGCTACACCTTC. Translation: CASEQGNYGYTF.

This clone was picked up a small number of times. This sequence joins TRBV2 and TRBJ1-6; possibly TRBD1 for D (5 bases). The CDR3 runs to 13 residues. Germline CDR1 reads SNHLY; CDR2 reads FYNNEI. Trimming cost V 7 bases and J 7 bases, with 11 bases left between them. This chain's CDR3 is CASKTAPNSPLHF. The CDR3 DNA is TGTGCCAGCAAGACAGCTCCAAATTCACCCCTCCACTTT.

This chain uses TRBV7-8 with TRBJ2-5; 9 positions match TRBD1. Germline assignment: CDR1 SGHVS and CDR2 FQNEAQ. Trimming cost V 4 bases and J 2 bases; bases outside gene matches: 5. This CDR3 is built from 15 residues. The DNA of the CDR3 is TGTGCCAGCAGCTATCGGACAGGGGATCAAGAGACCCAGTACTTC. Its translation is CASSYRTGDQETQYF.

V is TRBV19 and J is TRBJ1-5; 7 positions agree with TRBD1. The CDR3 sequence is 17 residues long. CDR1 and CDR2 (germline): LNHDA, SQIVND (reference sequence). Trimming removed 2 bases from V and 6 bases from J; junction bases left unmatched: 13. CDR3 sequence reads: CASSISRGRQGGQPQHF. The CDR3 DNA sequence: TGTGCCAGTAGTATATCTAGAGGGCGACAGGGAGGTCAGCCCCAGCATTTT. The complete variable domain, with remaining parts taken from reference TRBV19 and TRBJ1-5, reads DGGITQSPKYLFRKEGQNVTLSCEQNLNHDAMYWYRQDPGQGLRLIYYSQIVNDFQKGDIAEGYSVSREKKESFPLTVTSAQKNPTAFYLCASSISRGRQGGQPQHFGDGTRLSIL.

V and J are TRBV7-9 and TRBJ2-5; 8 bases map to TRBD2. V lost 1 base to trimming and J lost 5 bases; unmatched junction nucleotides: 6. CDR3 size: 15 residues. Germline V gene lookup returns CDR1 SEHNR and CDR2 FQNEAQ (reference sequence). The DNA for the CDR3 is TGTGCCAGCAGCTTAGAGGGGGGACTAGTGGAGACCCAGTACTTC. It translates to CASSLEGGLVETQYF. Supplemented by reference TRBV7-9 and TRBJ2-5, the full variable domain reads DTGVSQNPRHKITKRGQNVTFRCDPISEHNRLYWYRQTLGQGPEFLTYFQNEAQLEKSRLLSDRFSAERPKGSFSTLEIQRTEQGDSAMYLCASSLEGGLVETQYFGPGTRLLVL.

The rearrangement uses TRBV18 and TRBJ1-2; 9 bases are shared with TRBD1. This CDR3 has 15 amino acids. V shed 1 base, J shed 8 bases, and the junction held 8 bases outside the gene matches. In germline, CDR1 is KGHSH, CDR2 LQKENI. Here the CDR3 reads CASSPQKDRGGGYTF. CDR3 coding DNA: TGTGCCAGCTCACCACAGAAGGACAGGGGAGGAGGCTACACCTTC.

The chain links TRBV9 to TRBJ2-5; D may be TRBD1 (5 bases). With 2 bases removed from V and 1 base from J, the gap between germline ends came to 9 bases. This CDR3 region has 14 residues. Germline CDR1 and CDR2: SGDLS and YYNGEE. The DNA for the CDR3 is TGTGCCAGCAGCGTCGGCCAGGGCCAAGAGACCCAGTACTTC. Translating it yields CASSVGQGQETQYF.

The genes are TRBV27 and TRBJ2-5, with 12 positions matching TRBD2. The CDR3 loop spans 18 amino acids. CDR1 and CDR2 (germline): MNHEY, SMNVEV (reference sequence). J gave up 2 bases and V 6 bases, and 13 bases lay outside the gene matches. The DNA of the CDR3 is TGTGCCAGCAGCCCCGGACTAGCGGGATTCTTGGGGCAAGAGACCCAGTACTTC. Protein product: CASSPGLAGFLGQETQYF.

This clone has just a few counts. This rearrangement joins TRBV5-1 to TRBJ1-2; D perhaps matches TRBD1 (5 bases). Germline values: CDR1 SGHRS, CDR2 YFSETQ. Trimming pared 4 bases from V and 4 bases from J, leaving 14 bases between. CDR3 length: 14 amino acids. The CDR3 nucleotides read TGCGCCAGCAGCGCCACGGAAGGGGCCTATGGCTACACCTTC. It codes for CASSATEGAYGYTF.

The count of this clone is one. This chain links TRBV27 with TRBJ1-2; 7 bases match TRBD1. CDR3 length: 16 residues. V shed 3 bases and J 3 bases; nucleotides not matched to a gene: 10. Germline V gene data show CDR1 as MNHEY and CDR2 as SMNVEV (reference sequence). The CDR3: CASSLGAGGGYYGYTF. CDR3 nucleotides: TGTGCCAGCAGTTTGGGCGCAGGGGGTGGGTACTATGGCTACACCTTC.

The chain couples TRBV27 to TRBJ1-3; tentative D call: TRBD1 (6 bases). Germline CDR1 and CDR2: MNHEY and SMNVEV (reference sequence). Trimming took off 5 bases at V and 0 bases at J, with 26 bases between the two ends. This CDR3 is 20 amino acids long. CDR3 bases: TGTGCCAGCAGTCGGGACACCCGCCAAGAGGCCCCCTCCTCTGGAAACACCATATATTTT. Translated: CASSRDTRQEAPSSGNTIYF.

The rearrangement links TRBV5-5 to TRBJ1-3, with 9 bases matching TRBD1. The length of the CDR3 is 15 residues. Germline V CDR1 and CDR2: SGHKS, YYEKEE (reference sequence). Germline trimming cut 4 bases from V and 4 bases from J; bases unmatched to any gene: 6. CDR3 bases: TGTGCCAGCAGCCCCGGGACAGGGAGGGGAAACACCATATATTTT. This gives the protein CASSPGTGRGNTIYF.

This rearrangement joins TRBV2 to TRBJ1-6; 10 bases fit TRBD1. V dropped 6 bases and J dropped 8; count of bases not matched to a gene: 4. The CDR3 extends over 14 amino acids. Germline V gives CDR1 SNHLY, CDR2 FYNNEI. CDR3 region: CASRRDRGDSPLHF. The CDR3 DNA reads as TGTGCCAGCAGGAGGGACAGGGGAGATTCACCCCTCCACTTT.